The clone carrying this TCR beta chain occurred a few times. The antigen is undetermined. This CDR3 has 13 residues. Germline lookup yields CDR1 LNHDA and CDR2 SQIVND (reference sequence). V lost 3 bases to trimming and J lost 7 bases, with 10 bases between them. This specimen comes from a study of vaccination and CD4 T cells after COVID-19. About the research overall: The authors used overlapping spike peptides from SARS-CoV-2, HCoV-NL63, HCoV-OC43 and HCoV-229E to stimulate cells. Whole-study findings and limits: The study found that a median around 86% of reactive clones in convalescent patients appeared only post-vaccination.

The sample's treatment: approximately nine-day PBMC culture with coronavirus spike peptide pools or control peptides (ViraFEST assay). ViraFEST relied on peptide pools to expand antigen-specific T cells; the TCRs were sequenced afterward. Half of the medium was exchanged for fresh IL-2 medium, first on day 3 and then on day 7. Cultured CD4+ T cells had their DNA profiled by the Oncomine TCR Beta short-read assay. TCRdb itself ran the PCR reads through MiXCR, one entry per CDR3 protein. The sample holds about 10,000 distinct CDR3 sequences; around 58% are singletons and the top ten take more than 15%.

The source material was CD4+ T cells from blood, cultured in vitro. This clonotype was sampled from a human donor who had recovered from COVID-19. The chain recombines TRBV19 with TRBJ1-5; TRBD1 might be the D (5 bases). DNA of the CDR3: TGTGCCAGTAGTATCGGGGCGGAGCAGCCCCAGCATTTT. Protein: CASSIGAEQPQHF.